This T cell receptor beta chain appears in the sequencing data of a study of T-cell reconstitution after alpha-beta-depleted transplantation in children. Researchers prepared the TCRbeta library using unique molecular identifiers, the study reports. TCRdb re-called the PCR reads with MiXCR, one entry per CDR3 protein. The data contain about 100,000 distinct CDR3 sequences, around 7% of them singletons. V lost 1 base to trimming and J lost 3 bases; unmatched junction nucleotides: 7. The CDR3 totals 16 residues. Germline V gives CDR1 SGHDT, CDR2 YYEEEE. This clonotype was detected only a few times. Antigen: not known. General study results and limits: By one year post-transplant, T-cell counts and diversity largely arose from T cells that were newly produced. Some patients' high day-60 TCRbeta diversity was attributed to recipient cells surviving conditioning. Expanded graft clones, several hundred of them, were reportedly the source of alpha-beta T cells about two months after transplant.

The TCR comes from a boy between 2 and 10 years old with acute lymphoblastic leukemia, due to receive a stem cell transplant. V and J are TRBV5-6 and TRBJ1-5; 7 bases agree with TRBD1. The sample was PBMCs, taken before TCRalphabeta/CD19-depleted stem cell transplant. CDR3 coding DNA: TGTGCCAGCAGCTTGTTCGTACAGGGGAACAATCAGCCCCAGCATTTT. Residues: CASSLFVQGNNQPQHF.